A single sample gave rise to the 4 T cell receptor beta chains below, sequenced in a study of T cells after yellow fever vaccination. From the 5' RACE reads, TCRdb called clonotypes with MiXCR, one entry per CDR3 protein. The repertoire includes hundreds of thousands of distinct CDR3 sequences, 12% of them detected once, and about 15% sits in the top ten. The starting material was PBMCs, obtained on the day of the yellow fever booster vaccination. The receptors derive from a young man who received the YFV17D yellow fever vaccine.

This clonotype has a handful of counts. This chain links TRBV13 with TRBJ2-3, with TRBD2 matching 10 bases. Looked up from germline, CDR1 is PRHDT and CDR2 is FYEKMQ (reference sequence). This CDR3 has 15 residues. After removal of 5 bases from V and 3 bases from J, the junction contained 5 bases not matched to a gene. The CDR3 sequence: CASSPSSGRTDTQYF. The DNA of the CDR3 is TGTGCCAGCAGCCCATCTAGCGGGAGAACAGATACGCAGTATTTT.

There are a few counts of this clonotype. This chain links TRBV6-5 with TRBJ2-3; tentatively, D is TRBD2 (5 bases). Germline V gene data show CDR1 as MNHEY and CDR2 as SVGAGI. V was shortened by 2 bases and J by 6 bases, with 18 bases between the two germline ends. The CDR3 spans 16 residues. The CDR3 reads CASSYPDLGSGDTQYF. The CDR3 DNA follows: TGTGCCAGCAGTTACCCGGACCTTGGGTCGGGGGATACGCAGTATTTT.

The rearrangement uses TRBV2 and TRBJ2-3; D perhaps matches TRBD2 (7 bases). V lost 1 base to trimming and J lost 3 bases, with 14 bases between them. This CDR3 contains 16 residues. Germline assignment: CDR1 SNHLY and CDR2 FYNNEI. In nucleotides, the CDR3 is TGTGCCAGCAGTGAAGAGTCGGGGGGCTTGACAGATACGCAGTATTTT. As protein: CASSEESGGLTDTQYF.

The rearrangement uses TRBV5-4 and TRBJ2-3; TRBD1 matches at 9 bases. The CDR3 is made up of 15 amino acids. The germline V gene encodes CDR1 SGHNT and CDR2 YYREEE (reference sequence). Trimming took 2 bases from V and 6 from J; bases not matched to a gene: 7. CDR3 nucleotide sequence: TGTGCCAGCAGCTTACCGGGACAGGGTATGGATACGCAGTATTTT. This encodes CASSLPGQGMDTQYF.